The 29 T cell receptor beta chains in this list originate from one sample, sequenced in a study of control samples from healthy donors and cancer patients. Using immunoSEQ multiplex PCR, the repertoire was profiled, and TCRdb retains in-frame clones only, with some absent. Seen here are some 130,000 clones, approximately 90% observed once, and the top ten hold 8.6%. Sequenced material: blood. These receptors originate from a man between 18 and 35 years old in good health.

V and J are TRBV6-7 and TRBJ1-1; tentatively, D is TRBD1 (6 bases). TRBV6-7 is sorted into the ORF group, with uncertain function. The V end was cut by 11 bases, the J end by 7 bases, with 14 bases between. The CDR3 has 11 amino acids. The CDR3 bases are TGTGCCGGCGGGGGCTTGGATGAAGCTTTCTTT. Translation gives CAGGGLDEAFF.

The chain couples TRBV15 to TRBJ2-2; 10 bases match TRBD2. J gave up 6 bases and V 5 bases, and 9 bases lay outside the gene matches. This CDR3 has 16 amino acids. The germline CDR1 and CDR2 sequences are LNHNV and YYDKDF (reference sequence). In nucleotides, the CDR3 is TGTGCCACCAGCGGAACCAGCGGGGGGGCGTCCGGGGAGCTGTTTTTT. Translation gives CATSGTSGGASGELFF.

Only one count was recorded for this clone. J is TRBJ2-3 and V is TRBV5-4; D is possibly TRBD2 (7 bases). Germline CDR1 is SGHNT and CDR2 is YYREEE (reference sequence). This CDR3 is 15 amino acids long. Between the trimmed V and J ends, which lost 4 bases and 2 bases, there was a span of 14 bases. CDR3 sequence reads: CASSIPGGPTDTQYF. For the CDR3, the DNA is TGTGCCAGCAGCATCCCGGGGGGCCCCACAGATACGCAGTATTTT.

V gene TRBV5-5 combines with J gene TRBJ1-3; 7 positions agree with TRBD1. The germline CDR1 and CDR2 sequences are SGHKS and YYEKEE (reference sequence). J lost 5 bases, V lost 0 bases, and 8 bases had no gene match. This CDR3 region has 16 residues. The CDR3 sequence is CASSLGQGNARNTIYF. Here the CDR3 DNA reads TGTGCCAGCAGCTTGGGACAGGGAAACGCTCGAAACACCATATATTTT. Full variable domain (missing parts from reference TRBV5-5 and TRBJ1-3): DAGVTQSPTHLIKTRGQQVTLRCSPISGHKSVSWYQQVLGQGPQFIFQYYEKEERGRGNFPDRFSARQFPNYSSELNVNALLLGDSALYLCASSLGQGNARNTIYFGEGSWLTVV.

V and J are TRBV2 and TRBJ2-1; TRBD2 aligns across 10 bases. V shed 8 bases, J shed 3 bases, and the junction held 7 bases outside the gene matches. Germline loops: CDR1 SNHLY, CDR2 FYNNEI. The CDR3 is 15 amino acids. In nucleotides, the CDR3 is TGTGCCAGCTTTGAGCGGGGGGGGCTCTACAATGAGCAGTTCTTC. It yields the protein CASFERGGLYNEQFF.

The count of this clone is one. CDR3 sequence: CASSMIQGNEKLFF. The CDR3 DNA reads TGTGCCAGTAGTATGATACAGGGGAATGAAAAACTGTTTTTT. The J gene is TRBJ1-4, the V gene TRBV19, with 7 bases identical to TRBD1. V shed 3 bases and J 5 bases; nucleotides not matched to a gene: 3. This CDR3 is built from 14 residues. CDR1 LNHDA and CDR2 SQIVND come from the germline V gene (reference sequence).

V usage is TRBV9 and J usage is TRBJ2-7; 10 bases map to TRBD1. CDR3 length: 15 amino acids. CDR1 and CDR2 (germline): SGDLS, YYNGEE. Trimming took 4 bases from V and 0 from J; bases not matched to a gene: 4. The CDR3 sequence: CASSYRDRGSYEQYF. CDR3 sequence (DNA): TGTGCCAGCAGCTACCGGGACAGGGGCTCCTACGAGCAGTACTTC.

The chain carries TRBV9 and TRBJ2-1; 12 bases are a match to TRBD2. There are 14 residues in the CDR3. In germline, CDR1 is SGDLS, CDR2 YYNGEE. Unmatched junction bases numbered 2, after V lost 1 base and J lost 9 bases. The CDR3 DNA sequence: TGTGCCAGCAGCGTATTACTAGCGGGGGGTGAGCAGTTCTTC. It encodes CASSVLLAGGEQFF.

This chain links TRBV5-1 with TRBJ1-4; possible D gene TRBD1, 5 bases. Germline V lookup: CDR1 SGHRS, CDR2 YFSETQ. V gave up 4 bases and J gave up 8 bases, with 18 bases separating them. CDR3 length: 15 residues. CDR3 in DNA: TGCGCCAGCAGCAGTCAGGCAGGGTATCTAGAAAAACTGTTTTTT. It encodes CASSSQAGYLEKLFF.

This clone was recorded only once. The chain links TRBV15 to TRBJ2-7; D is perhaps TRBD1 (6 bases). V lost 0 bases, J lost 1 base, and 13 bases lay in between. The germline CDR1 and CDR2 sequences are LNHNV and YYDKDF (reference sequence). CDR3 length equals 16 residues. The CDR3 loop reads CATSRDEGHASYEQYF. The CDR3 bases are TGTGCCACCAGCAGAGATGAGGGACACGCATCCTACGAGCAGTACTTC.

This chain connects TRBV5-1 to TRBJ2-7, with a tentative D call TRBD2 (6 bases). With 0 bases removed from V and 7 bases from J, the gap between germline ends came to 14 bases. The CDR3 length is 14 residues. Per germline, CDR1 SGHRS and CDR2 YFSETQ. The CDR3 spells CASSLAGVLKEQYF. CDR3 nucleotide sequence: TGCGCCAGCAGCTTGGCGGGGGTACTGAAAGAGCAGTACTTC. The full variable domain, rest sourced from reference TRBV5-1 and TRBJ2-7, is KAGVTQTPRYLIKTRGQQVTLSCSPISGHRSVSWYQQTPGQGLQFLFEYFSETQRNKGNFPGRFSGRQFSNSRSEMNVSTLELGDSALYLCASSLAGVLKEQYFGPGTRLTVT.

V and J are TRBV7-2 and TRBJ2-2, with D hard to call. The CDR3 spans 15 residues. Germline V gene sequence: CDR1 SGHTA, CDR2 FQGNSA. Trimming shortened V by 5 bases and J by 8 bases, and 18 bases separated the two germline ends. The CDR3 bases are TGTGCCAGCAGCCCCTCCGGTCTTGGAAGTGGGGAGCTGTTTTTT. Protein: CASSPSGLGSGELFF.

This clone was seen only once. This chain uses TRBV4-2 with TRBJ1-3; TRBD1 matches 9 bases. Germline CDR1 is LGHNA and CDR2 is YNFKEQ. Unmatched junction bases numbered 4, after V lost 4 bases and J lost 0 bases. There are 16 residues in the CDR3. The CDR3 DNA follows: TGTGCCAGCAGCCGGGACAGGGTCCACTCTGGAAACACCATATATTTT. Translating gives CASSRDRVHSGNTIYF.

The chain employs TRBV2 and TRBJ1-5; D uncertain. The CDR3 length is 14 residues. Germline V lookup: CDR1 SNHLY, CDR2 FYNNEI. Trimming pared 3 bases from V and 6 bases from J, leaving 12 bases between. The CDR3 here is CASSDGGKLQPQHF. In DNA form, the CDR3 reads TGTGCCAGCAGTGATGGCGGGAAACTTCAGCCCCAGCATTTT.

The chain links TRBV6-1 to TRBJ2-3; D uncertain. The CDR3 is made up of 14 amino acids. Germline V gene data show CDR1 as MNHNS and CDR2 as SASEGT. V lost 2 bases and J 1 base, leaving 7 bases between the germline ends. The CDR3 region has the DNA TGTGCCAGCAGTGAACAGCTGGGCACAGATACGCAGTATTTT. Amino acid sequence: CASSEQLGTDTQYF.

The chain links TRBV3-1 (or the pseudogene TRBV3-2) to TRBJ1-2; D possibly corresponds to TRBD1 (5 bases). CDR3 length: 11 amino acids. The V gene's germline CDR1 is LGHDT and CDR2 YNNKEL (reference sequence). Trimming pared 3 bases from V and 11 bases from J, leaving 10 bases between. DNA for the CDR3: TGTGCCAGCAGCCAGGGACGAGATTACACCTTC. It yields the protein CASSQGRDYTF.

This chain connects TRBV11-2 to TRBJ2-6, with 8 positions matching TRBD2. Trimming took 5 bases from V and 0 from J; bases not matched to a gene: 6. This CDR3 region has 17 residues. The germline V gene encodes CDR1 SGHAT and CDR2 FQNNGV. Here the CDR3 reads CASSGAGAPSGANVLTF. The DNA for the CDR3 is TGTGCCAGCAGCGGAGCGGGGGCCCCCTCTGGGGCCAACGTCCTGACTTTC.

V usage is TRBV5-7 and J usage is TRBJ2-5; TRBD2 agrees at 14 bases. TRBV5-7 is placed among ORFs of uncertain function. CDR3 length: 16 residues. J was trimmed by 4 bases and V by 0 bases; bases with no gene match: 2. CDR3: CASSLGLAGGRETQYF. The CDR3, as DNA: TGTGCCAGCAGCTTGGGACTAGCGGGGGGGCGAGAGACCCAGTACTTC.

The chain carries TRBV30 and TRBJ1-2, with D maybe TRBD1 (5 bases). V lost 1 base, J lost 3 bases, and 15 bases lay in between. Per germline, CDR1 GTSNPN and CDR2 SVGIG (reference sequence). The CDR3 extends over 15 amino acids. The CDR3 spells CAWSGRRGLHYGYTF. In DNA form, the CDR3 reads TGTGCCTGGAGTGGCCGACGGGGGTTGCACTATGGCTACACCTTC.

This rearrangement joins TRBV5-6 to TRBJ1-1; D possibly corresponds to TRBD1 (5 bases). CDR3 size: 15 residues. Germline V gives CDR1 SGHDT, CDR2 YYEEEE. V shed 1 base and J shed 1 base, with 11 bases lying between them. Here the CDR3 DNA reads TGTGCCAGCAGCTTGATTCAGGGATGGAACACTGAAGCTTTCTTT. Its protein product is CASSLIQGWNTEAFF.

The rearrangement uses TRBV7-9 and TRBJ1-4, with no clear D. CDR1 is SEHNR, CDR2 FQNEAQ, per germline (reference sequence). Trimming took off 2 bases at V and 2 bases at J, with 9 bases between the two ends. The length of the CDR3 is 15 residues. The CDR3 coding sequence is TGTGCCAGCAGCTTATTCGGACTCACTAATGAAAAACTGTTTTTT. Its translation is CASSLFGLTNEKLFF.

The CDR3 reads CASSRVGDTQYF. Here the CDR3 DNA reads TGTGCCAGCAGTCGTGTGGGAGATACGCAGTATTTT. This chain links TRBV12-3 or TRBV12-4 with TRBJ2-3; D unresolved. V was pared by 5 bases and J by 5 bases, with 8 bases between. The CDR3 has 12 residues.

The chain joins TRBV12-3 or TRBV12-4 to TRBJ2-1; D is unresolved. The CDR3 is 11 residues long. The V end lost 1 base, the J end lost 10 bases, and 5 bases lay between the germline ends. DNA for the CDR3: TGTGCCAGCAGTTTAGTCGGGGAGCAGTTCTTC. Translation gives CASSLVGEQFF.

This clone came up once. The chain uses TRBV12-3 or TRBV12-4 and TRBJ2-7, with D tentatively TRBD1 (6 bases). Trimming stripped 3 bases from V and 2 bases from J, with 8 bases between. The CDR3 extends over 13 amino acids. The CDR3 is CASSFRTAYEQYF. The CDR3 nucleotides are TGTGCCAGCAGTTTTAGGACAGCCTACGAGCAGTACTTC.

As DNA, the CDR3 is TGTGCCAGTAGGGCCCTCTTTCGTTCCGGCACTGAAGCTTTCTTT. Translation: CASRALFRSGTEAFF. This chain links TRBV19 with TRBJ1-1; D is unresolved. V was shortened by 6 bases and J by 4 bases, with 18 bases between the two germline ends. Per germline, CDR1 LNHDA and CDR2 SQIVND (reference sequence). The length of the CDR3 is 15 residues.

This clone was counted a single time. The chain uses TRBV2 and TRBJ1-2, with D possibly TRBD1 on 6 matching bases. This CDR3 comprises 13 residues. Germline V gene lookup returns CDR1 SNHLY and CDR2 FYNNEI. The V gene lost 9 bases and the J gene lost 2 bases, with 13 bases spanning the gap. This chain's CDR3 is CARRSTGNYGYTF. The CDR3 DNA reads TGTGCCAGACGCAGCACAGGGAACTATGGCTACACCTTC. The full variable domain, its missing parts supplied by reference TRBV2 and TRBJ1-2, is EPEVTQTPSHQVTQMGQEVILRCVPISNHLYFYWYRQILGQKVEFLVSFYNNEISEKSEIFDDQFSVERPDGSNFTLKIRSTKLEDSAMYFCARRSTGNYGYTFGSGTRLTVV.

The chain uses TRBV19 and TRBJ2-1, with D hard to call. V was pared by 3 bases and J by 7 bases, with 4 bases between. This CDR3 has 11 residues. Germline V gene lookup returns CDR1 LNHDA and CDR2 SQIVND (reference sequence). CDR3 region: CASSMRNEQFF. DNA of the CDR3: TGTGCCAGTAGTATGAGGAATGAGCAGTTCTTC.

The V call is TRBV27, the J call TRBJ2-7, with a possible D match to TRBD2 (5 bases). This CDR3 is 14 amino acids long. Germline assignment: CDR1 MNHEY and CDR2 SMNVEV (reference sequence). V lost 5 bases, J lost 5 bases, and 16 bases lay in between. The CDR3 bases are TGTGCCAGCAGTCCCGCGGGCCCGATCCACGAGCAGTACTTC. Encoded protein: CASSPAGPIHEQYF.

As concerns this clone: Without the conserved terminal phenylalanine or tryptophan, this CDR3 likely stems from a read error. This sequence joins TRBV9 and TRBJ1-2, with unresolved D. CDR3 length: 16 residues. Germline V gene lookup returns CDR1 SGDLS and CDR2 YYNGEE. Trimming took off 0 bases at V and 2 bases at J, with 14 bases between the two ends. The CDR3 is CASSVGGSRRNYGYTS. The CDR3 DNA follows: TGTGCCAGCAGCGTAGGTGGGAGTCGCCGAAACTATGGCTACACCTCC.